The sequence of this T cell receptor (beta chain) was determined in a study of cytomegalovirus exposure and HLA in healthy donors. Whole-study findings and limits: The number of N-insertions in an Asian-associated ancestry cluster was reportedly below the approximately 680-donor mean in a later analysis. The authors excluded some V segments, including TRBV6-2 and TRBV6-3, as indistinguishable.

Comments on this clone: The antigen is undetermined.

Vbeta (60) and Jbeta (13) primers were used in the PCR. Data came from immunoSEQ multiplex PCR; TCRdb stores just in-frame clones and leaves some out. The data contain 80,000 to 100,000 clones, around 80% of them singletons. The germline V gene encodes CDR1 GTSNPN and CDR2 SVGIG (reference sequence). The CDR3 spans 14 residues. With 2 bases removed from V and 1 base from J, the gap between germline ends came to 11 bases. Sequencing used PBMCs. The chain uses TRBV30 and TRBJ1-1; D may be TRBD1 (5 bases). This clonotype originated in a man younger than 30 in good health and CMV-seropositive. CDR3 nucleotides: TGTGCCTGGAGTCGTGGGGCTGGGAACACTGAAGCTTTCTTT. Translation: CAWSRGAGNTEAFF. Combining the CDR3 with reference TRBV30 and TRBJ1-1 gives the whole variable domain SQTIHQWPATLVQPVGSPLSLECTVEGTSNPNLYWYRQAAGRGLQLLFYSVGIGQISSEVPQNLSASRPQDRQFILSSKKLLLSDSGFYLCAWSRGAGNTEAFFGQGTRLTVV.